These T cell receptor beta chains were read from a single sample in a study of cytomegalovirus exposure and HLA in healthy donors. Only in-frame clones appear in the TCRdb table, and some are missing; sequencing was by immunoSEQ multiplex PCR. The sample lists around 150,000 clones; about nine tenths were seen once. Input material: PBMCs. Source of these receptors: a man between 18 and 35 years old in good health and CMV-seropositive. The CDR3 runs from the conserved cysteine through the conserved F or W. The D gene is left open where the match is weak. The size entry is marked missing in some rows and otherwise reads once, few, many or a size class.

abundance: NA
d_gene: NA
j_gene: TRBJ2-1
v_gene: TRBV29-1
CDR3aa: CSVEEGLNNEQFF
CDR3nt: TGCAGCGTTGAAGAGGGGCTGAACAATGAGCAGTTCTTC

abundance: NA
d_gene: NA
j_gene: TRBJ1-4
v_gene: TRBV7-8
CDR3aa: CASSPERGEKLFF
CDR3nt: TGTGCCAGCAGCCCGGAGCGCGGTGAAAAACTGTTTTTT

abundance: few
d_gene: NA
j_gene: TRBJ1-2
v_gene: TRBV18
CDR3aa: CASPRQGGYTF
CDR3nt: TGTGCCAGCCCACGTCAGGGCGGCTACACCTTC

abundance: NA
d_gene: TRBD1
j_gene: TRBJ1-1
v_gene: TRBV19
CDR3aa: CASSIEDRTNTEAFF
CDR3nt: TGTGCCAGTAGTATAGAGGACAGGACGAACACTGAAGCTTTCTTT

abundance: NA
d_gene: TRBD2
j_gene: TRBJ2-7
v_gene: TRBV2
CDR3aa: CASSGLAGGFNDEQYF
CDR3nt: TGTGCCAGCAGTGGGCTAGCGGGAGGTTTCAACGACGAGCAGTACTTC

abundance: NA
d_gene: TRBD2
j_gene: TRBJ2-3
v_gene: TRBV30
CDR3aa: CAWRRWLAGGQSAFSDTQYF
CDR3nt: TGTGCCTGGAGAAGGTGGCTAGCGGGAGGGCAAAGTGCTTTTTCAGATACGCAGTATTTT

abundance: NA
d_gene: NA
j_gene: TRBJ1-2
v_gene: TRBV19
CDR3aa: CASSIASRGFGYGYTF
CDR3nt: TGTGCCAGTAGTATTGCGAGCAGGGGCTTTGGCTATGGCTACACCTTC

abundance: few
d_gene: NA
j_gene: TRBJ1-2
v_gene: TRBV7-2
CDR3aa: CASSRPGYGYTF
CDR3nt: TGTGCCAGCAGCCGACCGGGATATGGCTACACCTTC

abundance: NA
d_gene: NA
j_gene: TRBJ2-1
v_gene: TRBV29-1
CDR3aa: CSVDEGAGSYNEQFF
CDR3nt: TGCAGCGTGGACGAAGGCGCGGGGTCCTACAATGAGCAGTTCTTC

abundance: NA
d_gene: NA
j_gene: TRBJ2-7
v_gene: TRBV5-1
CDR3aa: CAITPPGSFEQYF
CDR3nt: TGCGCCATCACGCCCCCAGGTTCGTTCGAGCAGTACTTC

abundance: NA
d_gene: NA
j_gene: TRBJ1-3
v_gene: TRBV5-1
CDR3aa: CASSLGWGGKIFGNTIYF
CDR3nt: TGCGCCAGCAGCTTAGGTTGGGGAGGGAAGATTTTTGGAAACACCATATATTTT

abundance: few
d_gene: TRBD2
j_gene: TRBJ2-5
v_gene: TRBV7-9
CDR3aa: CASSLRTSMETQYF
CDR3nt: TGTGCCAGCAGCTTAAGGACTAGTATGGAGACCCAGTACTTC

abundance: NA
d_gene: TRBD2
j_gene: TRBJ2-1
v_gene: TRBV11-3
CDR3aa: CASWSAGVDNEQFF
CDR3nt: TGTGCCAGCTGGTCAGCGGGAGTAGACAATGAGCAGTTCTTC

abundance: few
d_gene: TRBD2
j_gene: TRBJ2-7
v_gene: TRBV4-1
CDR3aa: CASSQGTSAGYEQYF
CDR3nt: TGCGCCAGCAGCCAAGGGACTAGCGCAGGCTACGAGCAGTACTTC

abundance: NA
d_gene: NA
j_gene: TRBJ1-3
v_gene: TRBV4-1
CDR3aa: CASSQEVTVSGNTIYF
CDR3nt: TGCGCCAGCAGCCAAGAGGTCACAGTCTCTGGAAACACCATATATTTT